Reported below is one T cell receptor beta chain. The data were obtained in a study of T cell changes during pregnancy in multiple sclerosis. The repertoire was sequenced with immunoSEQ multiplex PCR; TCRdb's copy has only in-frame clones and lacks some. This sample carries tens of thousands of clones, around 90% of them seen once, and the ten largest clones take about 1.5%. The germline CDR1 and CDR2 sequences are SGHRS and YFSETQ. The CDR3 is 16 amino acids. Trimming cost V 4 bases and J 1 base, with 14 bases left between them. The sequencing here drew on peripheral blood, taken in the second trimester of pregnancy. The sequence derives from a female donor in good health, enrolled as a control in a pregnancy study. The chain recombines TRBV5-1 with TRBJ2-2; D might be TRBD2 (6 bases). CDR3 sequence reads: CASSQTGLGNTGELFF. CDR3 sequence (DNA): TGCGCCAGCAGCCAAACGGGACTCGGGAACACCGGGGAGCTGTTTTTT.